The present T cell receptor (beta chain) was sequenced within a study of T cells after yellow fever vaccination. Looking at the study overall: SMART-Seq v4 Ultra Low Input handled preparation of low-cell-number fractions. Study-level findings and limits: Clonotypes shared by both compartments, CD4 and CD8, made up a small share. A secondary response was less intense yet reached its peak sooner, at day 5 versus 15.

TCR cDNA was made by 5'RACE template switching, adding a universal primer site and UMIs. TCRdb used MiXCR to reprocess the 5' RACE reads, holding one entry per CDR3 protein. The sample contains around 260,000 distinct CDR3 sequences, roughly 5.6% of which appear only once. Germline lookup yields CDR1 DFQATT and CDR2 SNEGSKA (reference sequence). V lost 3 bases, J lost 8 bases, and 8 bases stayed unmatched. The CDR3 is made up of 15 amino acids. This clonotype was observed a handful of times. Its antigen is still unknown. This sequence originates from a man between 18 and 29 years old who received the YFV17D yellow fever vaccine. The chain employs TRBV20-1 and TRBJ2-3; TRBD2 agrees at 13 bases. This specimen consisted of CD4+ T cells sorted from PBMCs, obtained on the day of the yellow fever booster vaccination. Here the CDR3 reads CSASLTSGGQGTQYF. In nucleotides, the CDR3 is TGCAGTGCTAGCCTGACTAGCGGGGGGCAGGGTACGCAGTATTTT.